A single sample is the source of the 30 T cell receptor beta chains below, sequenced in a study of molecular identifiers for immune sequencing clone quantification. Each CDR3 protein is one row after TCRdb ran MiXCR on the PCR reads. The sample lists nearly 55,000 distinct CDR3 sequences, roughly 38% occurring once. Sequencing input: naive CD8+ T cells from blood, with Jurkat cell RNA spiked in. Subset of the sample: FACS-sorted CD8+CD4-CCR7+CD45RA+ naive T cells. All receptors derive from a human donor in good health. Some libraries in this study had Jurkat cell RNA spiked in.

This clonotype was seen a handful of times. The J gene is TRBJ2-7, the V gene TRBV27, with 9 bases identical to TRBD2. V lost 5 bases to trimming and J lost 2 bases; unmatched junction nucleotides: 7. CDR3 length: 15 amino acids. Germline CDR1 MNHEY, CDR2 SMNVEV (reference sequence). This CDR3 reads CASSPRAGGTYEQYF. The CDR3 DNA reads TGTGCCAGCAGTCCTAGGGCGGGAGGGACCTACGAGCAGTACTTC.

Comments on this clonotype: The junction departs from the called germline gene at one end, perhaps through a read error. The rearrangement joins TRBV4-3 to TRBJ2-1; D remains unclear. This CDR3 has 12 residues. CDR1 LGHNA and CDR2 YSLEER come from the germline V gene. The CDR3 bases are TGCGCCAGCAGCCAGGGCCCCAGTGAGCAGCTCTTC. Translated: CASSQGPSEQLF.

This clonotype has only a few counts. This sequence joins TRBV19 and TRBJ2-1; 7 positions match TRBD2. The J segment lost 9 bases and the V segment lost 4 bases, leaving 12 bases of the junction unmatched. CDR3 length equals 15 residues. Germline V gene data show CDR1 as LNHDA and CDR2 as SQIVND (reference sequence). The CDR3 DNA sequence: TGTGCCAGTAGTAGGGGCGGGAGACTAGCCGGTGAGCAGTTCTTC. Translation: CASSRGGRLAGEQFF.

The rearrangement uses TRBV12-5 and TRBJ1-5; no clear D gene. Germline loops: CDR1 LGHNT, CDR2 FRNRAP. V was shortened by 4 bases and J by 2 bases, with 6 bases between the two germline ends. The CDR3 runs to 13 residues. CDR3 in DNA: TGTGCTAGTGGTTCCGGTGGCAATCAGCCCCAGCATTTT. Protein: CASGSGGNQPQHF.

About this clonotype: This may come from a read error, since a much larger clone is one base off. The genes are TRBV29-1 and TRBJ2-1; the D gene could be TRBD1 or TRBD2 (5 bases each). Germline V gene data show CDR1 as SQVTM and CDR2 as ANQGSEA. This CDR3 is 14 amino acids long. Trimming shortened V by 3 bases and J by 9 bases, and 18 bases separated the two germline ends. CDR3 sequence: CSVDGYWGSSEQFF. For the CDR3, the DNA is TGCAGCGTTGACGGCTATTGGGGGTCCAGTGAGCAGTTCTTC.

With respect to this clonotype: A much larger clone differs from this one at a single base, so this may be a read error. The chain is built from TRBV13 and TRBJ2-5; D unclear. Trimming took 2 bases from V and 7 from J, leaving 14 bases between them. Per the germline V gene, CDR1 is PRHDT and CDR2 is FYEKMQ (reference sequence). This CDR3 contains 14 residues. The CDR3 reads CASSLRAGEGTQYF. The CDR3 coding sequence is TGTGCCAGCAGCTTAAGGGCAGGAGAAGGGACCCAGTACTTC.

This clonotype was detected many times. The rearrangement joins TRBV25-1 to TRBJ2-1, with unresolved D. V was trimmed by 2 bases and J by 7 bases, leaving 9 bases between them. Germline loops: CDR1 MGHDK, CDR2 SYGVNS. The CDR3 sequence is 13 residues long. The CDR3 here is CASSEMVRNEQFF. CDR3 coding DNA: TGTGCCAGCAGTGAAATGGTAAGAAATGAGCAGTTCTTC.

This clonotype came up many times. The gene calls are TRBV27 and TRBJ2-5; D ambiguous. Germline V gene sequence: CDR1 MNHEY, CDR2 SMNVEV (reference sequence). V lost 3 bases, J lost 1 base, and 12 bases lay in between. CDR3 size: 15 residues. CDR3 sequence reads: CASSLSQVTQETQYF. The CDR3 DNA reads TGTGCCAGCAGTTTGTCGCAGGTGACCCAAGAGACCCAGTACTTC.

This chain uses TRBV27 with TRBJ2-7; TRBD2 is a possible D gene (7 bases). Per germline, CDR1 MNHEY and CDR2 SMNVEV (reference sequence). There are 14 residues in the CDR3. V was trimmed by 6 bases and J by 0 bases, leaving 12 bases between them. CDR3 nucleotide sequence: TGTGCCAGCAGGGAGGGGGGGATCTCCTACGAGCAGTACTTC. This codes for CASREGGISYEQYF.

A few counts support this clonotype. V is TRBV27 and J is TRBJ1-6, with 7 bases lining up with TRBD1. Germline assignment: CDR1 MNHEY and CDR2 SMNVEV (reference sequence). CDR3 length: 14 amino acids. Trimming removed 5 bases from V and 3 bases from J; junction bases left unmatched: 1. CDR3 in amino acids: CASSRTGYNSPLHF. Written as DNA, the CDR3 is TGTGCCAGCAGTCGGACAGGCTATAATTCACCCCTCCACTTT.

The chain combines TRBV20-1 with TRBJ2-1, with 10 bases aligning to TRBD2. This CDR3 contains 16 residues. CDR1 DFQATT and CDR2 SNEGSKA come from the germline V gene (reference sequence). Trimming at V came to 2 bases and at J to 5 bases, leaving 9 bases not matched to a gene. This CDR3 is CSARNPGLAVDNEQFF. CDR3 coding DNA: TGCAGTGCTAGAAACCCCGGACTAGCGGTTGACAATGAGCAGTTCTTC.

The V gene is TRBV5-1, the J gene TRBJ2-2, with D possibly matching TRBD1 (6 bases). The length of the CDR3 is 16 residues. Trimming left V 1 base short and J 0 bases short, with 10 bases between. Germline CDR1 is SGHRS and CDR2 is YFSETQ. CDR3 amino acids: CASSLPEGANTGELFF. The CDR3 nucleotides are TGCGCCAGCAGCTTGCCCGAGGGGGCGAACACCGGGGAGCTGTTTTTT.

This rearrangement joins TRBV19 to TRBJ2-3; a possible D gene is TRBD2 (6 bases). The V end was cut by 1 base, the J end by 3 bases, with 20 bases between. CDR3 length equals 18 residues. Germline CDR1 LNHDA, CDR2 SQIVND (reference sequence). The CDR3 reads CASSIGPPQRGGTDTQYF. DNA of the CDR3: TGTGCCAGTAGTATAGGACCCCCACAGAGGGGAGGAACAGATACGCAGTATTTT.

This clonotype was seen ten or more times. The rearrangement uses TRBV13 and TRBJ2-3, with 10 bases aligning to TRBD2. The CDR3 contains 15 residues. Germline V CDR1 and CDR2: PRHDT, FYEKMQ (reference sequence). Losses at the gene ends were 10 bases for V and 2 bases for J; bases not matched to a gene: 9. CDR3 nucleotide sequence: TGTGCCACCGGGGGACTAGCGAGATACACAGATACGCAGTATTTT. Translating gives CATGGLARYTDTQYF.

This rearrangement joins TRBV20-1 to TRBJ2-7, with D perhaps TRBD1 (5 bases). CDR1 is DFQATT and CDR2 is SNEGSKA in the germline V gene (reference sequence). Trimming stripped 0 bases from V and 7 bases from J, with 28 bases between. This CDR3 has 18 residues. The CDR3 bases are TGCAGTGCTAGAGAATACCTAATTTTGGAAGACCCTAGGGGAGAGCAGTACTTC. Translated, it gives CSAREYLILEDPRGEQYF.

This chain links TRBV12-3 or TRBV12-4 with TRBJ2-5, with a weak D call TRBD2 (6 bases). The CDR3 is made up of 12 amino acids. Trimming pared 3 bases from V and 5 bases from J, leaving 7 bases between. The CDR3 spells CASSFGGETQYF. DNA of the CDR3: TGTGCCAGCAGTTTTGGGGGGGAGACCCAGTACTTC.

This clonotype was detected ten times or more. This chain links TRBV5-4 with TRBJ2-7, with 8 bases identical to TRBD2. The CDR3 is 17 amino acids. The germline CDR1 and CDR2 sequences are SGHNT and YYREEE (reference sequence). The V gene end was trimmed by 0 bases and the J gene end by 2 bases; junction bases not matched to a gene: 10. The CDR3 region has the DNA TGTGCCAGCAGCTTGGACCCCCAGCGGGAGTTTGCCTACGAGCAGTACTTC. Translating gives CASSLDPQREFAYEQYF.

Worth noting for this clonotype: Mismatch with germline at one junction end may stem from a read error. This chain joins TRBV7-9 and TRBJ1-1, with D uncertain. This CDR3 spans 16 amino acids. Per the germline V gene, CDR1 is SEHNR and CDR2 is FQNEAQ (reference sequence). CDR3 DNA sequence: TGTGCCAGCAGCTTTCCGTCGGGGAGAGTAAACACTGAAACTTCCTTT. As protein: CASSFPSGRVNTETSF.

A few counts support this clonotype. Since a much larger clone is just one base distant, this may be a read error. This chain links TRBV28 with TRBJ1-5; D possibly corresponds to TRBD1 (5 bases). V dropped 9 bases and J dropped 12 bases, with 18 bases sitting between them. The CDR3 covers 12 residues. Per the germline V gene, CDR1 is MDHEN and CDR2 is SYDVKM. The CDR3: CASWDFRTHQHF. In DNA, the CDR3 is TGTGCCAGTTGGGACTTCCGAACCCACCAGCATTTT. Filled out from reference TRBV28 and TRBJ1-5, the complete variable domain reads DVKVTQSSRYLVKRTGEKVFLECVQDMDHENMFWYRQDPGLGLRLIYFSYDVKMKEKGDIPEGYSVSREKKERFSLILESASTNQTSMYLCASWDFRTHQHFGDGTRLSIL.

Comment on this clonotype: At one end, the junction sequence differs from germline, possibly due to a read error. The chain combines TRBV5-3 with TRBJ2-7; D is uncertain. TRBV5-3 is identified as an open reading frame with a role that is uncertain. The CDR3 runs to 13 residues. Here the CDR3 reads CASSLVPGYEQYF. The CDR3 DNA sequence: TGTGCCAGCAGCTTGGTTCCGGGTTACGAGCAGTACTTC.

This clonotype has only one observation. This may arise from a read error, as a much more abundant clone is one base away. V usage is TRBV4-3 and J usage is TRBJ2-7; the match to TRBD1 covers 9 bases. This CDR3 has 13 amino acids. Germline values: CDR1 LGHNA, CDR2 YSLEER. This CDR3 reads CASSQGQGYEQCF. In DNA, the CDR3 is TGCGCCAGCAGCCAGGGACAGGGCTACGAGCAGTGCTTC.

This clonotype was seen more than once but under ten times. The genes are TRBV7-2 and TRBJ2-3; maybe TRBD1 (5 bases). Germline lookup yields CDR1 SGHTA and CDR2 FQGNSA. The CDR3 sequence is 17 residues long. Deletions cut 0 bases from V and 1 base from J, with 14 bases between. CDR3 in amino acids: CASSLARPLTGTDTQYF. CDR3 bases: TGTGCCAGCAGCTTAGCAAGACCCCTGACAGGCACAGATACGCAGTATTTT.

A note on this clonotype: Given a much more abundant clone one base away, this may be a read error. CDR3 in amino acids: CASSHRDRVDYGYTF. The CDR3, as DNA: TGTGCCAGCAGCCATAGGGACAGGGTAGACTATGGCTACACCTTC. This chain uses TRBV14 with TRBJ1-2; 9 bases agree with TRBD1. In germline, CDR1 is SGHDN, CDR2 FVKESK. Trimming took 3 bases from V and 3 from J; bases not matched to a gene: 5. The CDR3 runs to 15 residues.

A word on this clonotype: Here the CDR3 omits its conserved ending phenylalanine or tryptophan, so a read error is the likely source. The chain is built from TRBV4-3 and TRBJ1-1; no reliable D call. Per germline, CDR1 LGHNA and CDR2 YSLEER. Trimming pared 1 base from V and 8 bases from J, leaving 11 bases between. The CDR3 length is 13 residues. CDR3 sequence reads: CASSQGSWAEAFI. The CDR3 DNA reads TGCGCCAGCAGCCAAGGGAGCTGGGCAGAAGCTTTCATT.

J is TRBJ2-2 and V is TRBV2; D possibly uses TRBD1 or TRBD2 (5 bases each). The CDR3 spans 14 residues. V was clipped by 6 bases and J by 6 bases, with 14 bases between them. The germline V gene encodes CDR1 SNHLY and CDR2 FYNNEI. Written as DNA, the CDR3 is TGTGCCAGCAGGACAGTCGGGATGGCCGGGGAGCTGTTTTTT. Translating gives CASRTVGMAGELFF. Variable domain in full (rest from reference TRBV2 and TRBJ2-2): EPEVTQTPSHQVTQMGQEVILRCVPISNHLYFYWYRQILGQKVEFLVSFYNNEISEKSEIFDDQFSVERPDGSNFTLKIRSTKLEDSAMYFCASRTVGMAGELFFGEGSRLTVL.

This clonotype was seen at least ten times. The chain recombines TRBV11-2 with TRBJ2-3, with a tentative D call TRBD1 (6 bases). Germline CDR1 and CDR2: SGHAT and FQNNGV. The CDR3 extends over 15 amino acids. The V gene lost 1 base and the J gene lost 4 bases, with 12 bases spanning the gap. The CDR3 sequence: CASSLVGTPPDTQYF. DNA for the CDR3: TGTGCCAGCAGCTTAGTGGGGACACCCCCAGATACGCAGTATTTT. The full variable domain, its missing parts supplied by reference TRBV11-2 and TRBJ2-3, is EAGVAQSPRYKIIEKRQSVAFWCNPISGHATLYWYQQILGQGPKLLIQFQNNGVVDDSQLPKDRFSAERLKGVDSTLKIQPAKLEDSAVYLCASSLVGTPPDTQYFGPGTRLTVL.

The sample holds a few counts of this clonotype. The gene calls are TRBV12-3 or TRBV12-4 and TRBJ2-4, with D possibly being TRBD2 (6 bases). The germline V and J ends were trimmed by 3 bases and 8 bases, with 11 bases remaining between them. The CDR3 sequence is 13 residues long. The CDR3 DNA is TGTGCCAGCAGTTTGGCGGGACCCCACATTCAGTACTTC. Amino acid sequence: CASSLAGPHIQYF.

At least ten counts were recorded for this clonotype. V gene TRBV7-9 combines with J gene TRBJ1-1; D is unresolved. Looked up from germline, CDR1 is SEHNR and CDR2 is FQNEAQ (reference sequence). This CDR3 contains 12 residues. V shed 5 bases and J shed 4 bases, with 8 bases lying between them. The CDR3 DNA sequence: TGTGCCAGCAGCCAAGACATCACTGAAGCTTTCTTT. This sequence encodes CASSQDITEAFF.

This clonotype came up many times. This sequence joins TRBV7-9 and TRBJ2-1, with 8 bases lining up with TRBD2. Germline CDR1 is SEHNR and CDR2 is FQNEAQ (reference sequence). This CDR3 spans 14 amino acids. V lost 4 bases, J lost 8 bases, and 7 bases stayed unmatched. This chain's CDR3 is CASSWTSPGDEQFF. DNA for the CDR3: TGTGCCAGCAGCTGGACTAGCCCGGGGGATGAGCAGTTCTTC.

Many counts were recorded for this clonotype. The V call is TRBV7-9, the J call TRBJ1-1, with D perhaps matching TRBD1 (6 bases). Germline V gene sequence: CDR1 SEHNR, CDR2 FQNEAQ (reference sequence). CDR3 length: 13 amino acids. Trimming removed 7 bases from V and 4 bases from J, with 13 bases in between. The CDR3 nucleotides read TGTGCCAGCAACAAAAAAGGGGGCACTGAAGCTTTCTTT. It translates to CASNKKGGTEAFF.